What follows are 22 T cell receptor beta chains derived from one specimen sequenced in a study of T cells in Graves' hyperthyroidism and ophthalmopathy. Authors of the study amplified TCR beta CDR3 regions from RNA transcripts. RT-PCR in the first round (using the HTBI primer set) targeted the TCR CDR3. TCRdb reprocessed the multiplex PCR reads with MiXCR, giving one entry per CDR3 protein. The profile shows under 400,000 distinct CDR3 sequences, around a fifth of them singletons. Sequencing used blood. Receptors originate from a woman aged 45-60 years with Graves' hyperthyroidism.

This clonotype was detected ten times or more. The chain links TRBV2 to TRBJ1-1; perhaps TRBD1 as D (5 bases). From germline, CDR1 is SNHLY and CDR2 FYNNEI. Trimming took off 5 bases at V and 2 bases at J, with 9 bases between the two ends. The CDR3 is 13 amino acids. This CDR3 is CASSRDGNTEAFF. Here the CDR3 DNA reads TGTGCCAGCAGTCGGGACGGAAACACTGAAGCTTTCTTT. The full variable domain, completed using reference TRBV2 and TRBJ1-1, is EPEVTQTPSHQVTQMGQEVILRCVPISNHLYFYWYRQILGQKVEFLVSFYNNEISEKSEIFDDQFSVERPDGSNFTLKIRSTKLEDSAMYFCASSRDGNTEAFFGQGTRLTVV.

This clonotype was detected many times. V gene TRBV27 combines with J gene TRBJ2-7, with TRBD1 matching over 7 bases. The CDR3 totals 16 residues. V dropped 6 bases and J dropped 3; count of bases not matched to a gene: 14. Germline-derived CDR1 and CDR2 are MNHEY and SMNVEV (reference sequence). CDR3 region: CASRPKSQGKGYEQYF. CDR3 coding DNA: TGTGCCAGCAGGCCGAAATCACAGGGGAAGGGCTACGAGCAGTACTTC.

This clonotype was counted many times. V gene TRBV12-3 or TRBV12-4 combines with J gene TRBJ2-3; weak D call: TRBD2 (6 bases). The CDR3 has 16 amino acids. Trimming stripped 6 bases from V and 0 bases from J, with 16 bases between. The CDR3 spells CASSQRGGLSTDTQYF. Written as DNA, the CDR3 is TGTGCCAGCAGCCAACGTGGGGGGTTAAGCACAGATACGCAGTATTTT.

In its sample, this clonotype was seen many times. V is TRBV28 and J is TRBJ1-1; D may be TRBD1 (5 bases). Trimming shortened V by 3 bases and J by 8 bases, and 16 bases separated the two germline ends. Germline V CDR1 and CDR2: MDHEN, SYDVKM. The CDR3 covers 14 residues. In DNA form, the CDR3 reads TGTGCCAGCAGTTTTGGGACCCTAGAAGGGGAAGCTTTCTTT. It specifies CASSFGTLEGEAFF.

This clonotype was detected many times. V is TRBV13 and J is TRBJ2-4; a weak D match, TRBD1 (7 bases). V was clipped by 4 bases and J by 8 bases, with 21 bases between them. This CDR3 contains 16 residues. Germline V gene sequence: CDR1 PRHDT, CDR2 FYEKMQ (reference sequence). Written as DNA, the CDR3 is TGTGCCAGCAGCTCCGATCTCGACAGGGCGGGATACATTCAGTACTTC. It is translated as CASSSDLDRAGYIQYF.

This clonotype was detected a few times. The V and J genes are TRBV20-1 and TRBJ2-6; tentative D call: TRBD2 (6 bases). The CDR3 contains 15 residues. V was trimmed by 3 bases and J by 3 bases, leaving 12 bases between them. CDR1 is DFQATT, CDR2 SNEGSKA, per germline (reference sequence). DNA of the CDR3: TGCAGTGCTAGTTCGGGGGATGGTGGGGCCAACGTCCTGACTTTC. Amino acid sequence: CSASSGDGGANVLTF.

The chain carries TRBV24-1 and TRBJ2-2, with D tentatively TRBD2 (5 bases). CDR1 and CDR2 (germline): KGHDR, SFDVKD. The ends were cut back, 7 bases at V and 0 bases at J, with 8 bases in the middle. This CDR3 comprises 14 residues. The CDR3 DNA reads as TGTGCCACCAGCTCGGGGACGAACACCGGGGAGCTGTTTTTT. This encodes CATSSGTNTGELFF.

This clonotype was observed a few times. Relative to the germline gene, one junction end is altered; a read error may explain this. The CDR3 reads CASGPPRLPNERFF. The CDR3 bases are TGTGCTAGTGGTCCCCCCCGGTTGCCCAATGAGCGGTTCTTC. This chain links TRBV12-5 with TRBJ2-1; D unclear. The CDR3 spans 14 residues. CDR1 and CDR2 from the germline V gene are LGHNT and FRNRAP.

The sample holds a few counts of this clonotype. This chain uses TRBV6-1 with TRBJ1-2; TRBD1 might be the D (6 bases). Germline CDR1 and CDR2: MNHNS and SASEGT. The length of the CDR3 is 15 residues. V dropped 7 bases and J dropped 7 bases, with 22 bases sitting between them. The CDR3 nucleotides are TGTGCCAGCACCCCAGGGGCGGCAGGGGCTTCTGGCTACACCTTC. This sequence encodes CASTPGAAGASGYTF.

This clonotype appeared a few times. The rearrangement joins TRBV5-8 to TRBJ1-4; D remains unclear. This CDR3 comprises 13 residues. Per the germline V gene, CDR1 is SGHTS and CDR2 is YDEGEE. V lost 4 bases and J 8 bases, leaving 12 bases between the germline ends. CDR3 in amino acids: CASSAHRGEKLFF. The DNA of the CDR3 is TGTGCCAGCAGCGCTCATCGCGGAGAAAAACTGTTTTTT.

This clonotype was picked up many times. The V gene is TRBV11-2, the J gene TRBJ2-2; D might be TRBD2 (6 bases). This CDR3 contains 16 residues. Germline assignment: CDR1 SGHAT and CDR2 FQNNGV. Trimming removed 2 bases from V and 6 bases from J, with 16 bases in between. CDR3 DNA sequence: TGTGCCAGCAGCTTACTAATGGTTTCGGGGGCCGGGGAGCTGTTTTTT. This encodes CASSLLMVSGAGELFF.

The table lists this clonotype with many counts. The CDR3 DNA is TGCGCCAGCGGGGGCGGGCTCACAGATACGCAGTATTTT. Protein sequence: CASGGGLTDTQYF. The chain uses TRBV4-1 and TRBJ2-3, with a possible D match to TRBD1 (6 bases). CDR1 MGHRA and CDR2 YSYEKL come from the germline V gene. The V gene lost 8 bases and the J gene lost 2 bases, with 11 bases spanning the gap. There are 13 residues in the CDR3.

The V call is TRBV7-8, the J call TRBJ2-3; 7 bases are a match to TRBD2. The germline V gene has CDR1 SGHVS and CDR2 FQNEAQ. The CDR3 is 18 amino acids. V lost 1 base, J lost 4 bases, and 14 bases stayed unmatched. This CDR3 is CASSLGARTSGTADTQYF. As DNA, the CDR3 is TGTGCCAGCAGCTTAGGGGCTCGGACGAGCGGGACGGCAGATACGCAGTATTTT.

A word on this clonotype: Just one base apart from a much larger clone, this may be a read error. The CDR3 DNA reads as TGTGCCAGCAGCTGGAGGGACGGTGGTTCCTACGAGCAGTACTTC. Encoded protein: CASSWRDGGSYEQYF. The rearrangement uses TRBV5-6 and TRBJ2-7, with a weak D call TRBD2 (6 bases). Germline assignment: CDR1 SGHDT and CDR2 YYEEEE. This CDR3 has 15 residues. Trimming cost V 3 bases and J 1 base, with 14 bases left between them.

This clonotype showed up many times. The rearrangement links TRBV6-4 to TRBJ2-2; 12 nucleotides agree with TRBD2. This CDR3 contains 16 residues. Trimming at V came to 8 bases and at J to 2 bases, leaving 6 bases not matched to a gene. The germline gives CDR1 MRHNA, CDR2 SNTAGT. The CDR3 DNA follows: TGTGCCAGCCGTAGGACTAGCGGGGATAACACCGGGGAGCTGTTTTTT. Amino acids: CASRRTSGDNTGELFF.

This clonotype was counted many times. The V call is TRBV19, the J call TRBJ1-5, with TRBD1 matching 10 bases. The germline gives CDR1 LNHDA, CDR2 SQIVND (reference sequence). The CDR3 covers 15 residues. Germline trimming cut 5 bases from V and 1 base from J; bases unmatched to any gene: 2. CDR3 residues: CASSRTGGSNQPQHF. The CDR3 DNA reads as TGTGCCAGTAGTCGGACAGGGGGGAGCAATCAGCCCCAGCATTTT.

This clonotype was found a few times. The chain carries TRBV25-1 and TRBJ2-7; TRBD1 might be the D (6 bases). The germline V gene encodes CDR1 MGHDK and CDR2 SYGVNS. The CDR3 runs 15 residues. V gave up 3 bases and J gave up 1 base, with 13 bases separating them. The DNA for the CDR3 is TGTGCCAGCAGTGACTTTTCACAGGGTTCCTACGAGCAGTACTTC. It encodes CASSDFSQGSYEQYF.

This chain joins TRBV9 and TRBJ2-1; 9 bases are shared with TRBD2. From germline, CDR1 is SGDLS and CDR2 YYNGEE. CDR3 size: 16 residues. Trimming removed 0 bases from V and 5 bases from J; junction bases left unmatched: 6. The CDR3 sequence: CASSVGGGRAHNEQFF. Written as DNA, the CDR3 is TGTGCCAGCAGCGTAGGCGGCGGGAGGGCCCACAATGAGCAGTTCTTC.

In its sample, this clonotype was seen many times. The gene calls are TRBV6-5 and TRBJ2-3; D is unclear. The length of the CDR3 is 18 residues. CDR1 MNHEY and CDR2 SVGAGI come from the germline V gene. Trimming pared 0 bases from V and 2 bases from J, leaving 18 bases between. The DNA of the CDR3 is TGTGCCAGCAGTTACTCGTTTAGCCCAGATTCTTACACAGATACGCAGTATTTT. Translating it yields CASSYSFSPDSYTDTQYF.

This clonotype was recorded many times. V is TRBV27 and J is TRBJ2-5; TRBD1 aligns across 9 bases. CDR1 and CDR2 (germline): MNHEY, SMNVEV (reference sequence). The CDR3 contains 14 residues. With V trimmed by 5 bases and J by 4 bases, 5 bases remained unmatched. The CDR3 reads CASSPNRGLETQYF. The CDR3 DNA follows: TGTGCCAGCAGTCCCAACAGGGGGCTAGAGACCCAGTACTTC.

This clonotype was detected only a few times. The V and J genes are TRBV28 and TRBJ1-4, with 10 bases matching TRBD1. The germline V gene has CDR1 MDHEN and CDR2 SYDVKM. The J segment lost 8 bases and the V segment lost 1 base, leaving 7 bases of the junction unmatched. The length of the CDR3 is 16 residues. This CDR3 is CASSLSPGQGKEKLFF. DNA of the CDR3: TGTGCCAGCAGTTTATCCCCGGGACAGGGGAAGGAAAAACTGTTTTTT. The entire variable domain, with the rest obtained from reference TRBV28 and TRBJ1-4, is as follows: DVKVTQSSRYLVKRTGEKVFLECVQDMDHENMFWYRQDPGLGLRLIYFSYDVKMKEKGDIPEGYSVSREKKERFSLILESASTNQTSMYLCASSLSPGQGKEKLFFGSGTQLSVL.

There are many counts of this clonotype. V and J are TRBV28 and TRBJ1-4; tentatively, D is TRBD1 (6 bases). Between the trimmed V and J ends, which lost 5 bases and 7 bases, there was a span of 17 bases. Germline V gene lookup returns CDR1 MDHEN and CDR2 SYDVKM. The CDR3 sequence is 15 residues long. The CDR3 sequence: CASSVRRQASEKLFF. The CDR3 DNA reads as TGTGCCAGCAGTGTACGAAGACAGGCGAGTGAAAAACTGTTTTTT. Based on the CDR3 plus reference TRBV28 and TRBJ1-4, the full variable domain is DVKVTQSSRYLVKRTGEKVFLECVQDMDHENMFWYRQDPGLGLRLIYFSYDVKMKEKGDIPEGYSVSREKKERFSLILESASTNQTSMYLCASSVRRQASEKLFFGSGTQLSVL.